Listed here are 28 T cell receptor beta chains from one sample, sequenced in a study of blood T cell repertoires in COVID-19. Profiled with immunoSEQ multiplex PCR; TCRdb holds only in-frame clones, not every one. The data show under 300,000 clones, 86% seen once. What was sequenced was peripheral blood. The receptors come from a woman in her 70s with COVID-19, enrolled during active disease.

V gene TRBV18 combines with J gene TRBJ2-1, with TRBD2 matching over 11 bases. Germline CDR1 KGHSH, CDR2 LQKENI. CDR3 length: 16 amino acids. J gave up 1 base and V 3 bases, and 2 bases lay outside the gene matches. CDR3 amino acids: CASSPGTSGSYNEQFF. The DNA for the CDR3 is TGTGCCAGCTCACCTGGGACTAGCGGATCCTACAATGAGCAGTTCTTC.

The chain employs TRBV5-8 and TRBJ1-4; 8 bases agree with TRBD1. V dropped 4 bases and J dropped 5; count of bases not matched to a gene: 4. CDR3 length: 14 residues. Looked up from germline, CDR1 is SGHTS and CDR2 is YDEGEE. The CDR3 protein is CASSIGQGNEKLFF. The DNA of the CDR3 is TGTGCCAGCAGCATTGGACAGGGAAATGAAAAACTGTTTTTT.

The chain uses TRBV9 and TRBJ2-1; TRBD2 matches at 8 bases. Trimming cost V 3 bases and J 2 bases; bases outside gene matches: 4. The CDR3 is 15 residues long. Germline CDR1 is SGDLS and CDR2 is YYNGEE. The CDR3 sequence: CASSAGGGTYNEQFF. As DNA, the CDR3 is TGTGCCAGCAGCGCCGGGGGGGGCACCTACAATGAGCAGTTCTTC.

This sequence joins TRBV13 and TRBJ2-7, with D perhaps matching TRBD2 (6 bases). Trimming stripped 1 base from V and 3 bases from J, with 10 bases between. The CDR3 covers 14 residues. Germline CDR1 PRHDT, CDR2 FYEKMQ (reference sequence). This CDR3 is CASSLDGGIYEQYF. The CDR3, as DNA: TGTGCCAGCAGCTTAGACGGCGGGATCTACGAGCAGTACTTC.

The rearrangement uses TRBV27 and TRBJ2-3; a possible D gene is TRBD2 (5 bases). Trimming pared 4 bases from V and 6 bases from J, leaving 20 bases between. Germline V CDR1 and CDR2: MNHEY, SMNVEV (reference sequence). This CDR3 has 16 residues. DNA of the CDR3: TGTGCCAGCAGTTCCCCTTTTGGGAGAGGTTTTGATACGCAGTATTTT. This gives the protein CASSSPFGRGFDTQYF.

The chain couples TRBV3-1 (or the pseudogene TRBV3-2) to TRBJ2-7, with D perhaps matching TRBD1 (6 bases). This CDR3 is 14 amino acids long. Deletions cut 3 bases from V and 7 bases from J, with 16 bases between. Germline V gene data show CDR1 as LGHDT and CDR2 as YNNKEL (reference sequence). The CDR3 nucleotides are TGTGCCAGCAGCCACGGTACAACAGGGTATGAGCAGTACTTC. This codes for CASSHGTTGYEQYF.

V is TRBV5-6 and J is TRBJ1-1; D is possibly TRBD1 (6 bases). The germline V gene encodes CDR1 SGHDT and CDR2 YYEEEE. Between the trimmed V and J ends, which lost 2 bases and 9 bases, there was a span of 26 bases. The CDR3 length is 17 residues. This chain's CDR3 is CASSLRYARDTDIKAFF. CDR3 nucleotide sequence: TGTGCCAGCAGCTTACGATACGCCCGGGACACCGATATAAAAGCTTTCTTT. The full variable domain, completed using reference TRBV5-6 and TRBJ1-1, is DAGVTQSPTHLIKTRGQQVTLRCSPKSGHDTVSWYQQALGQGPQFIFQYYEEEERQRGNFPDRFSGHQFPNYSSELNVNALLLGDSALYLCASSLRYARDTDIKAFFGQGTRLTVV.

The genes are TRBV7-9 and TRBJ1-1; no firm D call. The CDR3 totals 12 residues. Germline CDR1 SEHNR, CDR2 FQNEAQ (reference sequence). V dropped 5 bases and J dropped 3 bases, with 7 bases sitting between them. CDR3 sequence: CASSREDTEAFF. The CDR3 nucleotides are TGTGCCAGCAGCCGGGAGGACACTGAAGCTTTCTTT.

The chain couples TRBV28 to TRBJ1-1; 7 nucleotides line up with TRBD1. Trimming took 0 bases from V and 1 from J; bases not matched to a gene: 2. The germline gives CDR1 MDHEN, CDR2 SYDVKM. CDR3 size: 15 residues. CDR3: CASSLWGQPNTEAFF. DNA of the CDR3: TGTGCCAGCAGTTTATGGGGACAGCCGAACACTGAAGCTTTCTTT.

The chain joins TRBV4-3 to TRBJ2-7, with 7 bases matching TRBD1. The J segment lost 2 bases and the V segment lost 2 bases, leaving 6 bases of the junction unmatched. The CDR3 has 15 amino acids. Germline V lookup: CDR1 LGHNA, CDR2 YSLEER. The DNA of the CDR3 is TGCGCCAGCAGCCAACTGGGGGACAGTACCTACGAGCAGTACTTC. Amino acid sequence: CASSQLGDSTYEQYF.

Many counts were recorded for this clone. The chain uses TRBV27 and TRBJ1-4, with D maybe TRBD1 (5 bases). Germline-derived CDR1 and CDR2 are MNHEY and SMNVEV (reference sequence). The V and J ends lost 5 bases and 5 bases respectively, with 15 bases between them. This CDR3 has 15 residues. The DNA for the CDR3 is TGTGCCAGCAGTGCTTACAGGACGGTAAATGAAAAACTGTTTTTT. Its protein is CASSAYRTVNEKLFF. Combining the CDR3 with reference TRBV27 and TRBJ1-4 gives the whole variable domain EAQVTQNPRYLITVTGKKLTVTCSQNMNHEYMSWYRQDPGLGLRQIYYSMNVEVTDKGDVPEGYKVSRKEKRNFPLILESPSPNQTSLYFCASSAYRTVNEKLFFGSGTQLSVL.

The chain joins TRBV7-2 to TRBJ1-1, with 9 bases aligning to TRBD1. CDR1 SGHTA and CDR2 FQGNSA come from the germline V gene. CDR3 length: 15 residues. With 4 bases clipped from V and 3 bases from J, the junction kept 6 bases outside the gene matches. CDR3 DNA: TGTGCCAGCAGCTGGGACAGGGTTGGGGACACTGAAGCTTTCTTT. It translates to CASSWDRVGDTEAFF. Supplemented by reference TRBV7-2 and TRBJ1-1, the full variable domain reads GAGVSQSPSNKVTEKGKDVELRCDPISGHTALYWYRQSLGQGLEFLIYFQGNSAPDKSGLPSDRFSAERTGGSVSTLTIQRTQQEDSAVYLCASSWDRVGDTEAFFGQGTRLTVV.

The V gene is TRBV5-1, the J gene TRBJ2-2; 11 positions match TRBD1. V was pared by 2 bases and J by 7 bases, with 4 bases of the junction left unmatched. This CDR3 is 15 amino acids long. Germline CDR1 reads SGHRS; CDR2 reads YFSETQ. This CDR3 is CASSLGTGGIGELFF. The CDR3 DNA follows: TGCGCCAGCAGCTTAGGGACAGGGGGAATCGGGGAGCTGTTTTTT.

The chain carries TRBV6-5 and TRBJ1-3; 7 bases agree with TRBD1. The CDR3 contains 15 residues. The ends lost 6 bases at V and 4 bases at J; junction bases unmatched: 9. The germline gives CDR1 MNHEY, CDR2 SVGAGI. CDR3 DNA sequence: TGTGCCAGCAGCAATACAGGGGTAATCGGAAACACCATATATTTT. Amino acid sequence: CASSNTGVIGNTIYF.

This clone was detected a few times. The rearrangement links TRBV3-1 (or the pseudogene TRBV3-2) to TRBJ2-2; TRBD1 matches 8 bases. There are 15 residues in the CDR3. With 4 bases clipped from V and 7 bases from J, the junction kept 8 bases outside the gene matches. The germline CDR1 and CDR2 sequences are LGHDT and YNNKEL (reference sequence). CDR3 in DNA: TGTGCCAGCAGCCGACCGTCGACAGGGGTCGGGGAGCTGTTTTTT. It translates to CASSRPSTGVGELFF.

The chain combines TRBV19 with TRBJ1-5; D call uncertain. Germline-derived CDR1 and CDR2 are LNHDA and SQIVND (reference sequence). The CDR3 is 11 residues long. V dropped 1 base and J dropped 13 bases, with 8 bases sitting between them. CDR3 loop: CASSIGAEQHF. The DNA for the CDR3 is TGTGCCAGTAGTATAGGGGCAGAACAGCATTTT.

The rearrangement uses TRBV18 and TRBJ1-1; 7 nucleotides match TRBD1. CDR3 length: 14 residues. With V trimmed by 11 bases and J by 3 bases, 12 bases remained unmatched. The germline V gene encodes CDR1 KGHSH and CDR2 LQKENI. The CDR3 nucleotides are TGTGCCGCCAAGGAGGGGGCGGTCGACACTGAAGCTTTCTTT. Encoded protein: CAAKEGAVDTEAFF.

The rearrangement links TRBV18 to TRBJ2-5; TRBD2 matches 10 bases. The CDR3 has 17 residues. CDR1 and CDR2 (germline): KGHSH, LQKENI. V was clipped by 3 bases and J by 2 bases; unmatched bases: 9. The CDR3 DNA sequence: TGTGCCAGCTCACCTCAGCTAGCGGGGGCAAAGCAAGAGACCCAGTACTTC. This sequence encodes CASSPQLAGAKQETQYF.

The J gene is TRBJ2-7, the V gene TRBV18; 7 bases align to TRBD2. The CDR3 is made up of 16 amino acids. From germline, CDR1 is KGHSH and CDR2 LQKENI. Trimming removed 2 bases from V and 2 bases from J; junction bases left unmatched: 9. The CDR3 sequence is CASSPGGGRQPYEQYF. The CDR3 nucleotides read TGTGCCAGCTCACCAGGGGGGGGACGGCAACCCTACGAGCAGTACTTC.

CDR3 coding DNA: TGTGCCAGCAGTTACTCCGCTAGCGGATACTCCTACGAGCAGTACTTC. It codes for CASSYSASGYSYEQYF. The V and J genes are TRBV6-5 and TRBJ2-7; 7 bases line up with TRBD2. The CDR3 is 16 amino acids. V trimming: 0 bases; J trimming: 0 bases; junction bases outside the gene matches: 5. CDR1 MNHEY and CDR2 SVGAGI come from the germline V gene.

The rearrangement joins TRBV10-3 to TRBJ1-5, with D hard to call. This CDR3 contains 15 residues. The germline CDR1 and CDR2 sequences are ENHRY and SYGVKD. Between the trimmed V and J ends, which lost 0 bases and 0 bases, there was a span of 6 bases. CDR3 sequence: CAISESRDSNQPQHF. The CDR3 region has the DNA TGTGCCATCAGTGAGTCTCGGGATAGCAATCAGCCCCAGCATTTT.

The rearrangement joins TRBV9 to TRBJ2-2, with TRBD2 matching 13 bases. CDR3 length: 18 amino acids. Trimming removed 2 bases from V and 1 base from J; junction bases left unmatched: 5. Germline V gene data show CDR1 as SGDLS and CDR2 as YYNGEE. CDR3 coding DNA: TGTGCCAGCAGCGTCCCGACTAGCGGGGGGAGGAACACCGGGGAGCTGTTTTTT. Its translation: CASSVPTSGGRNTGELFF.

The CDR3 nucleotides are TGTGCCTGGAGCCCAGGGGCTGAAGCTTTCTTT. Its protein is CAWSPGAEAFF. The chain joins TRBV30 to TRBJ1-1; D might be TRBD1 (6 bases). Looked up from germline, CDR1 is GTSNPN and CDR2 is SVGIG (reference sequence). Trimming removed 3 bases from V and 6 bases from J, with 8 bases in between. The CDR3 consists of 11 residues.

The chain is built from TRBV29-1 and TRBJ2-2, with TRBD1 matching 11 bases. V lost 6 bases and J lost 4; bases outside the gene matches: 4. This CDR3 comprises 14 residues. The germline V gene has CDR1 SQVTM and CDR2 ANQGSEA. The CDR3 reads CSVAGTGGTGELFF. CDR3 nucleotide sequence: TGCAGCGTAGCCGGGACAGGGGGCACCGGGGAGCTGTTTTTT.

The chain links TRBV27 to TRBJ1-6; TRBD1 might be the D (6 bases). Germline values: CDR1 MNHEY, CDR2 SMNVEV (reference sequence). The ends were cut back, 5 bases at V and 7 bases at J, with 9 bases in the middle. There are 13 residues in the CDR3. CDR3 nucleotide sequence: TGTGCCAGCAGTATCAGGGGAAATTCACCCCTCCACTTT. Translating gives CASSIRGNSPLHF.

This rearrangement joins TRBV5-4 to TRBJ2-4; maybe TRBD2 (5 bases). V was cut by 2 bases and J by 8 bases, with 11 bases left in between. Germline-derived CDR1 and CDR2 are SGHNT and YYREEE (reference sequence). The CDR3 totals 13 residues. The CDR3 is CASSLEGSDIQYF. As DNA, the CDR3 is TGTGCCAGCAGCTTAGAGGGTTCAGACATTCAGTACTTC.

In DNA form, the CDR3 reads TGCGCCAGCAGCCAAGGGGGGGGCTACGAGCAGTACTTC. It codes for CASSQGGGYEQYF. The chain has TRBV4-1 and TRBJ2-7, with TRBD2 matching over 7 bases. CDR1 and CDR2 (germline): MGHRA, YSYEKL. The CDR3 covers 13 residues. The trim removed 1 base at V and 3 bases at J, leaving 0 bases unmatched.

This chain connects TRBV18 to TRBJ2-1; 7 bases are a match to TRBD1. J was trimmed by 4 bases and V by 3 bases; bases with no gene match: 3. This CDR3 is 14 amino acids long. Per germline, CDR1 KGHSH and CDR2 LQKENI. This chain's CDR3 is CASSPDRVYNEQFF. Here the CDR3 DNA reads TGTGCCAGCTCACCCGACAGGGTTTACAATGAGCAGTTCTTC. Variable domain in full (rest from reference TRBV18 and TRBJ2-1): NAGVMQNPRHLVRRRGQEARLRCSPMKGHSHVYWYRQLPEEGLKFMVYLQKENIIDESGMPKERFSAEFPKEGPSILRIQQVVRGDSAAYFCASSPDRVYNEQFFGPGTRLTVL.